The 13 T cell receptor beta chains listed next were all sequenced from one sample in a study of blood T cell repertoires in COVID-19. Using immunoSEQ multiplex PCR, the repertoire was profiled, and TCRdb retains in-frame clones only, with some absent. The sample has around 260,000 clones, around 82% seen once; the top ten hold around 10%. The sample consisted of peripheral blood. These receptor sequences come from a woman aged 45-65 years who had recovered from COVID-19.

The chain has TRBV11-2 and TRBJ1-1; possibly TRBD1 for D (6 bases). Trimming stripped 4 bases from V and 7 bases from J, with 10 bases between. Germline-derived CDR1 and CDR2 are SGHAT and FQNNGV. The CDR3 spans 12 residues. The CDR3 reads CASSSQGIEAFF. CDR3 in DNA: TGTGCCAGCAGCTCCCAGGGGATTGAAGCTTTCTTT. Full variable domain (outside the CDR3, taken from reference TRBV11-2 and TRBJ1-1): EAGVAQSPRYKIIEKRQSVAFWCNPISGHATLYWYQQILGQGPKLLIQFQNNGVVDDSQLPKDRFSAERLKGVDSTLKIQPAKLEDSAVYLCASSSQGIEAFFGQGTRLTVV.

This clone has just one count. The V gene is TRBV7-2, the J gene TRBJ2-7; 15 positions match TRBD2. CDR1 and CDR2 (germline): SGHTA, FQGNSA. There are 17 residues in the CDR3. Losses at the gene ends were 3 bases for V and 6 bases for J; bases not matched to a gene: 9. The CDR3 nucleotides read TGTGCCAGCAGCTTCTCGGGACTAGCGGGAGGACGATCCGAGCAGTACTTC. It encodes CASSFSGLAGGRSEQYF.

This clone was seen just once. V gene TRBV7-2 combines with J gene TRBJ1-1; 7 bases are shared with TRBD1. Per germline, CDR1 SGHTA and CDR2 FQGNSA. J was trimmed by 1 base and V by 0 bases; bases with no gene match: 2. There are 15 residues in the CDR3. CDR3 region: CASSLAGTANTEAFF. The CDR3 nucleotides read TGTGCCAGCAGCTTAGCGGGGACAGCGAACACTGAAGCTTTCTTT.

The chain couples TRBV6-2 or TRBV6-3 to TRBJ2-3; weak D call: TRBD2 (6 bases). The CDR3 totals 15 residues. V was pared by 1 base and J by 0 bases, with 8 bases between. Germline CDR1 and CDR2: MNHEY and SVGEGT. DNA for the CDR3: TGTGCCAGCAGTTACTGGCGGGGTAGCACAGATACGCAGTATTTT. Translation: CASSYWRGSTDTQYF.

This sequence joins TRBV7-7 and TRBJ2-5, with TRBD2 as a possible D gene (6 bases). From germline, CDR1 is SSHAT and CDR2 FNYEAQ (reference sequence). The CDR3 runs to 15 residues. V dropped 4 bases and J dropped 4 bases, with 16 bases sitting between them. The CDR3 region has the DNA TGTGCCAGCAGCTCCAATGGGCAGGGAGGAGAGACCCAGTACTTC. It encodes CASSSNGQGGETQYF. Based on the CDR3 plus reference TRBV7-7 and TRBJ2-5, the full variable domain is GAGVSQSPRYKVTKRGQDVTLRCDPISSHATLYWYQQALGQGPEFLTYFNYEAQPDKSGLPSDRFSAERPEGSISTLTIQRTEQRDSAMYRCASSSNGQGGETQYFGPGTRLLVL.

The J gene is TRBJ2-7, the V gene TRBV9; 13 nucleotides line up with TRBD2. The germline CDR1 and CDR2 sequences are SGDLS and YYNGEE. V was pared by 4 bases and J by 5 bases, with 9 bases of the junction left unmatched. The CDR3 has 16 residues. CDR3 nucleotide sequence: TGTGCCAGCAGCCCAGGACTAGCGGGAGCCTTAGACGAGCAGTACTTC. It translates to CASSPGLAGALDEQYF.

CDR3 sequence: CASSTSGSYNEQFF. CDR3 nucleotides: TGTGCCAGCTCGACTAGCGGGAGTTACAATGAGCAGTTCTTC. This chain uses TRBV2 with TRBJ2-1; TRBD2 matches at 12 bases. Unmatched junction bases numbered 3, after V lost 8 bases and J lost 4 bases. In germline, CDR1 is SNHLY, CDR2 FYNNEI. CDR3 length: 14 residues.

CDR3 region: CASSPGAQGYEQYF. Here the CDR3 DNA reads TGTGCCAGCTCACCAGGCGCACAGGGGTACGAGCAGTACTTC. The chain employs TRBV18 and TRBJ2-7; TRBD1 aligns across 7 bases. CDR3 length equals 14 residues. Germline V gene data show CDR1 as KGHSH and CDR2 as LQKENI. Germline trimming cut 2 bases from V and 4 bases from J; bases unmatched to any gene: 5.

The J gene is TRBJ2-1, the V gene TRBV12-3 or TRBV12-4; TRBD2 matches 7 bases. CDR3 length equals 12 residues. V trimming: 3 bases; J trimming: 15 bases; junction bases outside the gene matches: 8. CDR3 in amino acids: CASSFAGTTLFF. The DNA for the CDR3 is TGTGCCAGCAGTTTTGCCGGGACTACTCTGTTCTTC.

The chain recombines TRBV7-2 with TRBJ1-2; D is perhaps TRBD1 (6 bases). The V end was cut by 1 base, the J end by 4 bases, with 10 bases between. This CDR3 spans 14 amino acids. Germline CDR1 is SGHTA and CDR2 is FQGNSA. CDR3 amino acids: CASSLVQGSYGYTF. The CDR3 DNA is TGTGCCAGCAGCTTAGTGCAGGGGTCCTATGGCTACACCTTC. The full variable domain, with the rest looked up from reference TRBV7-2 and TRBJ1-2, is GAGVSQSPSNKVTEKGKDVELRCDPISGHTALYWYRQSLGQGLEFLIYFQGNSAPDKSGLPSDRFSAERTGGSVSTLTIQRTQQEDSAVYLCASSLVQGSYGYTFGSGTRLTVV.

This clone was observed a few times. This sequence joins TRBV7-2 and TRBJ1-3; D is undetermined. V lost 5 bases and J lost 0, with 14 bases in between. CDR3 length equals 16 residues. Germline loops: CDR1 SGHTA, CDR2 FQGNSA. The CDR3 nucleotides are TGTGCCAGCAGCATGACTCGACTGGACTCTGGAAACACCATATATTTT. It specifies CASSMTRLDSGNTIYF. The full variable domain, rest sourced from reference TRBV7-2 and TRBJ1-3, is GAGVSQSPSNKVTEKGKDVELRCDPISGHTALYWYRQSLGQGLEFLIYFQGNSAPDKSGLPSDRFSAERTGGSVSTLTIQRTQQEDSAVYLCASSMTRLDSGNTIYFGEGSWLTVV.

The chain couples TRBV19 to TRBJ2-1; 10 bases agree with TRBD2. Germline V gene data show CDR1 as LNHDA and CDR2 as SQIVND (reference sequence). The ends lost 4 bases at V and 14 bases at J; junction bases unmatched: 8. The length of the CDR3 is 13 residues. CDR3 bases: TGTGCCAGTAGTAATACCAGCGGGAGGGCAGAGTTCTTC. It codes for CASSNTSGRAEFF.

The V call is TRBV6-2 or TRBV6-3, the J call TRBJ1-5; TRBD1 aligns across 7 bases. With V trimmed by 7 bases and J by 8 bases, 14 bases remained unmatched. This CDR3 contains 15 residues. Germline assignment: CDR1 MNHEY and CDR2 SVGEGT. CDR3 nucleotides: TGTGCCAGCACCCCCGGGGCAGGGGGAGGCAAGCCCCAGCATTTT. It is translated as CASTPGAGGGKPQHF.